One sample yielded the 18 T cell receptor beta chains listed below, sequenced in a study of cytomegalovirus exposure and HLA in healthy donors. Primers included in the PCR were 60 Vbeta and 13 Jbeta primers. Libraries were prepared by immunoSEQ multiplex PCR; TCRdb keeps only in-frame clonotypes and omits some of them. The sample contains some 150,000 clones, about 73% of which appear only once. Source material: PBMCs. Source of these receptors: a man aged 40-55 years in good health and CMV-seropositive.

The chain's CDR3 is CASSLGGTSGTRYEQYF. In nucleotides, the CDR3 is TGTGCCAGCAGCTTGGGTGGGACTAGCGGTACCCGCTACGAGCAGTACTTC. The chain combines TRBV5-4 with TRBJ2-7, with 11 bases matching TRBD2. Trimming cost V 0 bases and J 3 bases; bases outside gene matches: 8. Germline V gives CDR1 SGHNT, CDR2 YYREEE (reference sequence). The CDR3 has 17 amino acids.

This clone was picked up a small number of times. This chain connects TRBV19 to TRBJ2-1, with TRBD2 as a possible D gene (6 bases). CDR1 and CDR2 from the germline V gene are LNHDA and SQIVND (reference sequence). V was cut by 4 bases and J by 2 bases, with 15 bases left in between. The CDR3 is 16 residues long. The CDR3 coding sequence is TGTGCCAGTAGTAGCCAACTAGCAGAAACCTACAATGAGCAGTTCTTC. Its protein is CASSSQLAETYNEQFF.

The chain links TRBV7-2 to TRBJ1-4; D is unresolved. CDR1 and CDR2 from the germline V gene are SGHTA and FQGNSA. The V and J ends lost 4 bases and 5 bases respectively, with 11 bases between them. CDR3 length equals 14 residues. The CDR3 protein is CASSSWSANEKLFF. CDR3 bases: TGTGCCAGCAGCTCCTGGAGTGCAAATGAAAAACTGTTTTTT.

The genes are TRBV11-2 and TRBJ2-4; D might be TRBD2 (6 bases). V lost 3 bases and J 8 bases, leaving 11 bases between the germline ends. CDR1 and CDR2 from the germline V gene are SGHAT and FQNNGV. The CDR3 loop spans 13 amino acids. CDR3: CASSLGGDYIQYF. The CDR3 nucleotides are TGTGCCAGCAGCTTGGGCGGGGATTACATTCAGTACTTC.

This sequence joins TRBV5-1 and TRBJ1-1, with D perhaps TRBD1 (6 bases). Germline lookup yields CDR1 SGHRS and CDR2 YFSETQ. The V gene lost 4 bases and the J gene lost 2 bases, with 9 bases spanning the gap. The length of the CDR3 is 13 residues. In DNA, the CDR3 is TGCGCCAGCAGCCGGGGGGGCAACACTGAAGCTTTCTTT. Translating gives CASSRGGNTEAFF.

J is TRBJ2-1 and V is TRBV5-1; TRBD2 aligns across 16 bases. With 3 bases clipped from V and 0 bases from J, the junction kept 6 bases outside the gene matches. Germline lookup yields CDR1 SGHRS and CDR2 YFSETQ. The CDR3 extends over 19 amino acids. DNA of the CDR3: TGCGCCAGCAGCTCTACCGGGACTAGCGGGAGGGTCTCCTACAATGAGCAGTTCTTC. Its translation: CASSSTGTSGRVSYNEQFF.

This chain connects TRBV11-3 to TRBJ2-1; TRBD1 might be the D (6 bases). The V end lost 5 bases, the J end lost 0 bases, and 17 bases lay between the germline ends. In germline, CDR1 is SGHNT, CDR2 YENEEA. The CDR3 runs 17 residues. CDR3 region: CASSPTMGAGSYNEQFF. The CDR3 nucleotides are TGTGCCAGCAGCCCTACTATGGGGGCAGGCTCCTACAATGAGCAGTTCTTC. Variable domain in full (rest from reference TRBV11-3 and TRBJ2-1): EAGVVQSPRYKIIEKKQPVAFWCNPISGHNTLYWYLQNLGQGPELLIRYENEEAVDDSQLPKDRFSAERLKGVDSTLKIQPAELGDSAVYLCASSPTMGAGSYNEQFFGPGTRLTVL.

The chain has TRBV5-1 and TRBJ1-1; D is undetermined. CDR1 and CDR2 (germline): SGHRS, YFSETQ. V was clipped by 0 bases and J by 1 base, with 4 bases between them. The CDR3 has 13 amino acids. DNA for the CDR3: TGCGCCAGCAGCTTGGCTAAGAACACTGAAGCTTTCTTT. It specifies CASSLAKNTEAFF. Full variable domain (missing parts from reference TRBV5-1 and TRBJ1-1): KAGVTQTPRYLIKTRGQQVTLSCSPISGHRSVSWYQQTPGQGLQFLFEYFSETQRNKGNFPGRFSGRQFSNSRSEMNVSTLELGDSALYLCASSLAKNTEAFFGQGTRLTVV.

V gene TRBV27 combines with J gene TRBJ2-1; D is perhaps TRBD2 (6 bases). Per germline, CDR1 MNHEY and CDR2 SMNVEV (reference sequence). Trimming took 2 bases from V and 9 from J, leaving 14 bases between them. The CDR3 totals 14 residues. The CDR3 region has the DNA TGTGCCAGCAGTTTAACCCCCGGACTATCTGAGCAGTTCTTC. This gives the protein CASSLTPGLSEQFF.

The rearrangement joins TRBV7-9 to TRBJ1-2, with unresolved D. CDR1 and CDR2 (germline): SEHNR, FQNEAQ (reference sequence). Trimming took 8 bases from V and 4 from J, leaving 17 bases between them. The CDR3 length is 14 residues. CDR3 in amino acids: CASSLLEGTYGYTF. Written as DNA, the CDR3 is TGTGCCAGCTCCCTCTTAGAGGGTACCTATGGCTACACCTTC.

A single count supports this clone. The gene calls are TRBV6-5 and TRBJ1-5; D gene unclear. Per germline, CDR1 MNHEY and CDR2 SVGAGI. V lost 6 bases, J lost 4 bases, and 13 bases lay in between. The CDR3 has 14 residues. CDR3 region: CASRPGPPNQPQHF. CDR3 in DNA: TGTGCCAGCAGGCCGGGTCCCCCTAATCAGCCCCAGCATTTT.

The CDR3, as DNA: TGTGCCAGCAGTTATTACAGGACAGGGGTCGATCAGCCCCAGCATTTT. Protein sequence: CASSYYRTGVDQPQHF. The rearrangement uses TRBV6-5 and TRBJ1-5; 9 bases agree with TRBD1. Germline CDR1 and CDR2: MNHEY and SVGAGI. The V segment lost 3 bases and the J segment 5 bases; nucleotides outside the gene matches: 8. The CDR3 spans 16 residues.

In its sample, this clone is medium-sized. CDR3: CASSERLQKNTEAFF. In DNA, the CDR3 is TGTGCCAGCAGTGAAAGGTTACAGAAGAACACTGAAGCTTTCTTT. The chain couples TRBV6-1 to TRBJ1-1, with unresolved D. The CDR3 contains 15 residues. V lost 2 bases, J lost 1 base, and 11 bases lay in between. The germline CDR1 and CDR2 sequences are MNHNS and SASEGT.

This chain uses TRBV7-9 with TRBJ1-2; TRBD1 agrees at 9 bases. Germline V gives CDR1 SEHNR, CDR2 FQNEAQ (reference sequence). This CDR3 comprises 15 residues. The V gene end was trimmed by 2 bases and the J gene end by 4 bases; junction bases not matched to a gene: 5. CDR3 sequence: CASSLTGQGFYGYTF. CDR3 DNA sequence: TGTGCCAGCAGCTTAACGGGACAGGGATTCTATGGCTACACCTTC.

This clone was counted between two and nine times. The V and J genes are TRBV6-6 and TRBJ1-4; 10 bases align to TRBD1. V gave up 5 bases and J gave up 3 bases; unmatched junction bases: 6. The V gene's germline CDR1 is MNHNY and CDR2 SVGAGI (reference sequence). This CDR3 is built from 16 residues. CDR3 residues: CASSPRDRGSNEKLFF. The CDR3 region has the DNA TGTGCCAGCAGTCCCCGGGACAGGGGTTCTAATGAAAAACTGTTTTTT.

V and J are TRBV12-5 and TRBJ2-5; 8 bases are shared with TRBD1. CDR3 length equals 16 residues. The ends lost 6 bases at V and 0 bases at J; junction bases unmatched: 9. Germline values: CDR1 LGHNT, CDR2 FRNRAP. CDR3 sequence reads: CASGPGTGKYQETQYF. The DNA of the CDR3 is TGTGCTAGTGGACCCGGGACAGGAAAGTACCAAGAGACCCAGTACTTC.

This clone was observed a few times. J is TRBJ2-2 and V is TRBV2; the D gene is possibly TRBD1 (6 bases). Deletions cut 7 bases from V and 6 bases from J, with 9 bases between. The CDR3 covers 12 residues. CDR1 is SNHLY and CDR2 is FYNNEI in the germline V gene. CDR3 in amino acids: CASTNRAGELFF. CDR3 bases: TGTGCCAGCACGAACAGGGCCGGGGAGCTGTTTTTT.

The rearrangement joins TRBV5-1 to TRBJ2-1; 8 bases are shared with TRBD2. V was clipped by 3 bases and J by 5 bases; unmatched bases: 10. The CDR3 runs to 16 residues. Germline V lookup: CDR1 SGHRS, CDR2 YFSETQ. CDR3 region: CASSYLRGLDDNEQFF. The CDR3 region has the DNA TGCGCCAGCAGCTACTTGCGGGGACTAGATGACAATGAGCAGTTCTTC.